The 14 T cell receptor beta chains in this list originate from one sample, sequenced in a study of T cell changes during pregnancy in multiple sclerosis. The table came from immunoSEQ multiplex PCR; TCRdb's copy has only in-frame clones and leaves some out. The sample yields about 45,000 clones, less than 95% seen once. Source: CD8+ T cells from peripheral blood mononuclear cells, taken in the second trimester of pregnancy. These receptor sequences come from a female donor with multiple sclerosis, enrolled in a pregnancy study.

In DNA, the CDR3 is TGTGCCACCAGCATTGGGGGGGGGAACACTGAAGCTTTCTTT. This sequence encodes CATSIGGGNTEAFF. The rearrangement joins TRBV15 to TRBJ1-1, with a possible D match to TRBD1 (5 bases). The ends were cut back, 4 bases at V and 1 base at J, with 10 bases in the middle. This CDR3 contains 14 residues. Germline CDR1 reads LNHNV; CDR2 reads YYDKDF (reference sequence).

The rearrangement links TRBV6-6 to TRBJ1-4; D is possibly TRBD1 (6 bases). V lost 4 bases and J 0 bases, leaving 6 bases between the germline ends. The CDR3 covers 14 residues. Germline CDR1 reads MNHNY; CDR2 reads SVGAGI (reference sequence). CDR3: CASSWTATNEKLFF. The DNA for the CDR3 is TGTGCCAGCAGTTGGACAGCAACTAATGAAAAACTGTTTTTT.

The rearrangement links TRBV7-9 to TRBJ1-4, with D uncertain. The CDR3 spans 14 residues. CDR1 SEHNR and CDR2 FQNEAQ come from the germline V gene (reference sequence). The V end lost 5 bases, the J end lost 4 bases, and 11 bases lay between the germline ends. CDR3 loop: CASSPPGGNEKLFF. The CDR3 nucleotides are TGTGCCAGCAGCCCTCCCGGCGGTAATGAAAAACTGTTTTTT.

V gene TRBV6-6 combines with J gene TRBJ1-4; 8 bases are a match to TRBD1. J was trimmed by 2 bases and V by 6 bases; bases with no gene match: 2. Germline CDR1 MNHNY, CDR2 SVGAGI (reference sequence). This CDR3 is 14 amino acids long. Here the CDR3 reads CASRRQGTNEKLFF. CDR3 in DNA: TGTGCCAGCAGACGACAGGGGACTAATGAAAAACTGTTTTTT.

The rearrangement uses TRBV4-1 and TRBJ2-7; D might be TRBD2 (5 bases). Germline V gives CDR1 MGHRA, CDR2 YSYEKL. The CDR3 runs 14 residues. V lost 4 bases to trimming and J lost 5 bases, with 15 bases between them. The CDR3 coding sequence is TGCGCCAGCAGCCCAGGACTTCCAATCGACGAGCAGTACTTC. Translation gives CASSPGLPIDEQYF.

This clone was counted only a few times. Other DNA sequences from this sample encode an identical CDR3 as well. The gene calls are TRBV19 and TRBJ1-1; D is ambiguous. Per germline, CDR1 LNHDA and CDR2 SQIVND (reference sequence). CDR3 length: 13 amino acids. Trimming left V 1 base short and J 1 base short, with 4 bases between. The CDR3 DNA reads as TGTGCCAGTAGTATAGGAGGGAACACTGAAGCTTTCTTT. It codes for CASSIGGNTEAFF.

This clone was seen just once. The chain joins TRBV4-2 to TRBJ1-1; 9 nucleotides line up with TRBD1. CDR1 is LGHNA, CDR2 YNFKEQ, per germline. The J segment lost 6 bases and the V segment lost 0 bases, leaving 5 bases of the junction unmatched. The CDR3 is 15 residues long. CDR3 sequence (DNA): TGTGCCAGCAGCCAAGAACCGGGACAGGGCCCTGAAGCTTTCTTT. As protein: CASSQEPGQGPEAFF.

The genes are TRBV5-4 and TRBJ2-7; TRBD2 agrees at 12 bases. V lost 4 bases, J lost 5 bases, and 16 bases stayed unmatched. Germline V gene sequence: CDR1 SGHNT, CDR2 YYREEE (reference sequence). This CDR3 region has 18 residues. CDR3 sequence reads: CASSPGPGLAGGLHEQYF. The CDR3 region has the DNA TGTGCCAGCAGCCCGGGACCCGGGCTAGCGGGGGGGCTGCACGAGCAGTACTTC.

The chain couples TRBV7-9 to TRBJ2-4; 7 bases match TRBD2. V gave up 5 bases and J gave up 6 bases; unmatched junction bases: 16. This CDR3 contains 17 residues. The germline CDR1 and CDR2 sequences are SEHNR and FQNEAQ (reference sequence). CDR3 DNA: TGTGCCAGCAGCCACGTCCGGGCAGGGTGGGAGGGAAACATTCAGTACTTC. Translating it yields CASSHVRAGWEGNIQYF.

The rearrangement uses TRBV7-6 and TRBJ1-2; TRBD1 might be the D (6 bases). CDR3 size: 14 residues. V dropped 1 base and J dropped 5 bases, with 11 bases sitting between them. In germline, CDR1 is SGHVS, CDR2 FNYEAQ. The CDR3 coding sequence is TGTGCCAGCAGCTTAGACCCGGACAGTTATGGCTACACCTTC. Encoded protein: CASSLDPDSYGYTF.

The chain uses TRBV4-3 and TRBJ2-7, with TRBD2 matching over 8 bases. Losses at the gene ends were 0 bases for V and 4 bases for J; bases not matched to a gene: 5. Germline-derived CDR1 and CDR2 are LGHNA and YSLEER. The CDR3 spans 15 residues. The CDR3 here is CASSQDPGGDYEQYF. As DNA, the CDR3 is TGCGCCAGCAGCCAAGATCCGGGGGGGGATTACGAGCAGTACTTC.

The chain links TRBV7-9 to TRBJ1-1, with D uncertain. The CDR3 spans 11 residues. CDR1 is SEHNR, CDR2 FQNEAQ, per germline (reference sequence). V was trimmed by 3 bases and J by 11 bases, leaving 10 bases between them. The CDR3 sequence is CASSFSEEAFF. CDR3 nucleotide sequence: TGTGCCAGCAGCTTCTCCGAGGAGGCTTTCTTT.

V gene TRBV10-3 combines with J gene TRBJ2-1; 10 bases are a match to TRBD2. The germline gives CDR1 ENHRY, CDR2 SYGVKD. The CDR3 spans 18 residues. V lost 4 bases to trimming and J lost 0 bases; unmatched junction nucleotides: 9. Here the CDR3 DNA reads TGTGCCATCAGTGTCGGTAGCGGGGGGCAGAGCTCCTACAATGAGCAGTTCTTC. Encoded protein: CAISVGSGGQSSYNEQFF.

The gene calls are TRBV9 and TRBJ2-1; D may be TRBD2 (6 bases). V lost 4 bases and J lost 6, with 14 bases in between. The CDR3 is 14 amino acids. Germline V gene lookup returns CDR1 SGDLS and CDR2 YYNGEE. The CDR3 nucleotides are TGTGCCAGCAGCCCTGGACTATGGGGCAATGAGCAGTTCTTC. It yields the protein CASSPGLWGNEQFF.